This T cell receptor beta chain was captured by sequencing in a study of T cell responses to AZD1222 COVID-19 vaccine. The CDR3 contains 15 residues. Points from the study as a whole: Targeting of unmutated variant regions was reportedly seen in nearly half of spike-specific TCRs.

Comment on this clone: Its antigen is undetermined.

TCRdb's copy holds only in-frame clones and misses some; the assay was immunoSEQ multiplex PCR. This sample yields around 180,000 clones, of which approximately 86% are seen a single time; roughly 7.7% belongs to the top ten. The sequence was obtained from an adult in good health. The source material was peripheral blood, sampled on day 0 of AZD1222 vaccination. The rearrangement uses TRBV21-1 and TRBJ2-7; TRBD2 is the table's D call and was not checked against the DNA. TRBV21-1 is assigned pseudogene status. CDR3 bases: TGTGCCAGCAGCTCGCGACTAGCGGACACCTACGAGCAGTACTTC. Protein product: CASSSRLADTYEQYF.